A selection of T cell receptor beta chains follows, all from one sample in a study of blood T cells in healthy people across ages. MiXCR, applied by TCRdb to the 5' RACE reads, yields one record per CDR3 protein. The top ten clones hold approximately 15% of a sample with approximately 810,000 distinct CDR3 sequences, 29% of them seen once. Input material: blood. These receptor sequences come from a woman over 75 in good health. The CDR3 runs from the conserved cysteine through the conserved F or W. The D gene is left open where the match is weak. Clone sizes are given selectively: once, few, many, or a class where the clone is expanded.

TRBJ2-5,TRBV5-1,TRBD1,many,CASSRDRRETQYF,TGCGCCAGCAGCCGGGACAGAAGGGAGACCCAGTACTTC
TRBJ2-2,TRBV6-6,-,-,CASRPNIGERFF,TGTGCCAGCAGGCCGAACATCGGGGAGCGGTTTTTT
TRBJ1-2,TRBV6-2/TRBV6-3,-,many,CASSYPLGRGYTF,TGTGCCAGCAGTTACCCACTAGGACGGGGCTACACCTTC
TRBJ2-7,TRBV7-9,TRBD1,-,CASSSGPTGIHYEQYF,TGTGCCAGCAGCTCCGGCCCGACAGGGATTCATTACGAGCAGTACTTC
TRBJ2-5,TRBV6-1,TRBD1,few,CASTAGTGFAATQYF,TGTGCCAGCACAGCCGGGACAGGGTTTGCCGCGACCCAGTACTTC
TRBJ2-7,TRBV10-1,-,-,CATEGPAGSNEQYF,TGCGCCACCGAGGGGCCCGCAGGGTCTAACGAGCAGTACTTC
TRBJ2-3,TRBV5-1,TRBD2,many,CASSLPSTSGGTDTQYF,TGCGCCAGCAGCTTGCCTTCGACTAGCGGGGGAACAGATACGCAGTATTTT
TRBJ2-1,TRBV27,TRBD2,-,CASRPGVAGGSSPGNEQFF,TGTGCCAGCAGGCCCGGAGTAGCGGGGGGGAGTTCCCCCGGCAATGAGCAGTTCTTC
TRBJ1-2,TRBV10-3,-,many,CAIKPGSGSYGYTF,TGTGCCATCAAACCCGGGTCTGGTTCCTATGGCTACACCTTC
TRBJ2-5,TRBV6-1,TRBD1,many,CASSDPRGTGRETQYF,TGTGCCAGCAGTGATCCGCGCGGGACAGGCAGGGAGACCCAGTACTTC
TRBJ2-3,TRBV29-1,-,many,CSVVVGSVTDTQYF,TGCAGCGTTGTGGTAGGGAGTGTGACAGATACGCAGTATTTT
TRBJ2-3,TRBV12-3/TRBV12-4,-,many,CASSFPIAGRPDTQYF,TGTGCCAGCAGTTTTCCCATAGCTGGGAGACCAGATACGCAGTATTTT
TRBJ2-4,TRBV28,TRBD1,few,CASSSGGASKNIQYF,TGTGCCAGCAGCTCAGGGGGCGCTTCCAAAAACATTCAGTACTTC
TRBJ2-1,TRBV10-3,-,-,CAISEDRLSYNEQFF,TGTGCCATCAGTGAGGACAGGCTATCCTACAATGAGCAGTTCTTC
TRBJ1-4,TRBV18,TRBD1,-,CASSPSRRQGEEKLFF,TGTGCCAGCTCTCCATCTCGAAGGCAGGGGGAAGAAAAACTGTTTTTT
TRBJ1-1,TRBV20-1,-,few,CSAGPAFF,TGCAGTGCGGGTCCTGCTTTCTTT
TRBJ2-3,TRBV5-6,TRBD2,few,CASSSGGLSTDTQYF,TGTGCCAGCAGCTCGGGGGGACTCAGCACAGATACGCAGTATTTT
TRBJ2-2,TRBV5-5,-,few,CASSFTAGELFF,TGTGCCAGCAGCTTTACAGCCGGGGAGCTGTTTTTT
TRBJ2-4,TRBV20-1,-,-,CSAPRRGGSWGIQYF,TGCAGTGCTCCGCGGAGGGGGGGAAGTTGGGGCATTCAGTACTTC
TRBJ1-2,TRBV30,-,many,CAWSVRSSYGYTF,TGTGCCTGGAGTGTACGCTCGAGCTATGGCTACACCTTC
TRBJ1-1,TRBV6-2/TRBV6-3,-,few,CASSYARATEAFF,TGTGCCAGCAGTTACGCCAGGGCAACTGAAGCTTTCTTT
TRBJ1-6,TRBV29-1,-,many,CSQTGPARNSPLHF,TGCAGCCAAACTGGGCCAGCGAGGAATTCACCCCTCCACTTT
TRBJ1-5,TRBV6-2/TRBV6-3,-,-,CASQREGLYQPQHF,TGTGCCAGCCAAAGGGAGGGGTTATATCAGCCCCAGCATTTT
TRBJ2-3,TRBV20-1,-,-,CSASITPGGADTQYF,TGCAGTGCGAGCATCACCCCCGGTGGGGCGGATACGCAGTATTTT
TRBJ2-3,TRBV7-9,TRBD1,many,CASRFQPQGPLRTDTQYF,TGTGCCAGCAGGTTTCAACCACAGGGGCCACTACGCACAGATACGCAGTATTTT
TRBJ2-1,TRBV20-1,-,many,CSARQTFGVYNEQFF,TGCAGTGCTAGGCAGACCTTTGGGGTGTACAATGAGCAGTTCTTC
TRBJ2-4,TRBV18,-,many,CASSLRQGAKNIQYF,TGTGCCAGCTCACTGAGGCAGGGGGCCAAAAACATTCAGTACTTC
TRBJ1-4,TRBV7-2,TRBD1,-,CASRPQGAGGNEKLFF,TGTGCCAGCAGACCCCAGGGGGCTGGCGGTAATGAAAAACTGTTTTTT
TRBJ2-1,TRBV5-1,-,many,CASSLGRGKLVNEQFF,TGCGCCAGCAGCTTGGGGCGGGGAAAGCTCGTCAATGAGCAGTTCTTC
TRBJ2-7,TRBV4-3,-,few,CASSQDCRRGTGEQYF,TGCGCCAGCAGCCAAGATTGCCGGAGGGGCACAGGGGAGCAGTACTTC
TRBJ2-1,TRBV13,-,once,CASSSLPRGRAGREKGETQFF,TGTGCCAGCAGCTCCCTGCCTAGGGGGCGGGCGGGGAGAGAAAAGGGAGAGACCCAGTTCTTC
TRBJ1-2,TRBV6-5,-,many,CASSYRGHYGYTF,TGTGCCAGCAGTTACAGGGGACACTATGGCTACACCTTC
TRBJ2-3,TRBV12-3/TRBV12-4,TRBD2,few,CASKPVAGASTDTEYF,TGTGCCAGCAAACCGGTAGCGGGGGCCAGCACTGATACGGAGTATTTT
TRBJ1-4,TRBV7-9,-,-,CASSSLKTDANEKLFF,TGTGCCAGCAGCTCCCTTAAGACCGACGCTAATGAAAAACTGTTTTTT
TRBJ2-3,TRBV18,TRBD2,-,CASSPLWGLAKLHTSTDTQYF,TGTGCCAGCTCACCACTGTGGGGACTAGCGAAGCTCCACACCAGCACAGATACGCAGTATTTT
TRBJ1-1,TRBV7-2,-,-,CASSSPPGVNTEAFF,TGTGCCAGCAGCTCGCCCCCCGGGGTAAACACTGAAGCTTTCTTT
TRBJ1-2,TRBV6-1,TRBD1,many,CASNKGGLYGYTF,TGTGCCAGCAACAAAGGGGGCCTCTATGGCTACACCTTC
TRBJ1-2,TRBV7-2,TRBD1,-,CASSYQGGGGYTF,TGTGCCAGCAGCTATCAGGGGGGCGGCGGCTACACCTTC
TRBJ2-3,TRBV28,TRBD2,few,CASSSAGPQDTQYF,TGTGCCAGCAGTTCAGCGGGACCGCAGGATACGCAGTATTTT
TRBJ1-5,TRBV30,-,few,CAWNKAGTSNQPQHF,TGTGCCTGGAACAAAGCAGGGACGAGCAATCAGCCCCAGCATTTT
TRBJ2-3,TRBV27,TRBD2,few,CASSLISLAGVTDTQYF,TGTGCCAGCAGTTTAATATCGCTAGCGGGGGTGACAGATACGCAGTATTTT
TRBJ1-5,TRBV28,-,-,CATDQGVRNQPQHF,TGTGCCACCGACCAAGGGGTTCGGAATCAGCCCCAGCATTTT